This T cell receptor beta chain was identified during a study of T cell responses to AZD1222 COVID-19 vaccine (dated by TCRdb to the early 2020s). With respect to the entire study: AZD1222 recipients with second doses at about 4 weeks or about 12 weeks were pooled, because spike-specific TCR depth and breadth did not differ between schedules. Enrollment into the trials was organized by age into subgroups of 18-55, 56-69 and 70-plus years, and those subgroups contained roughly 140, 27 and 60 TCR-sequenced participants, respectively. TCR sequencing covered over 230 trial participants: about 210 given two doses of AZD1222 and 26 given two doses of MenACWY control vaccine.

Per the publication, the time point label means: baseline before first vaccination. The vaccinee samples were drawn from two UK trials, COV001 and COV002, one of which was a single-blind randomized controlled phase 2/3 trial testing AZD1222 (ChAdOx1 nCoV-19) in healthy adults. For TCRbeta chain sequencing, PBMC samples from trial participants were taken at day 0 and at day 28 after the second dose. The CDR3 regions of human TCRbeta chains were analyzed by immunosequencing. In the source study's methods: TCRs in the repertoires were matched against a reference library of SARS-CoV-2-specific TCRs that had been generated with the MIRA antigen-specificity platform. Breadth was defined as the fraction of unique TCRs that were SARS-CoV-2-associated, and depth was defined as the fraction of total T cells that were SARS-CoV-2-associated. Using the MIRA data, each spike-specific TCR was mapped to the spike region that the TCR reacts to and placed in a CD4 or CD8 class. Log10-transformed breadth and depth values were compared by one-way ANOVA with Sidak's multiple comparisons tests. The source is immuneACCESS, and TCRdb retained only in-frame sequences with V and J called. Part of the clones is not carried over; for the studies checked, unresolved V genes explain less than half of this, and the remainder is unexplained. For V, J and clone size, that table is used; D and trimming come from the DNA. The sample profile shows more than 140,000 clones; around 89% of them were found once. The ten largest make up more than 2% of the sample.

In regard to this clone: Its cognate antigen has yet to be identified. No base quality values were provided; no much bigger clone lies one nucleotide off.

What the research found in general, with its limitations: In the small 56-69-year group, the increase in depth fell short of significance, most likely because of low power. Epitopes outside the regions mutated in the B.1.351 and B.1.1.7 variants were reportedly recognized by nearly half of the unique spike-specific TCRs. Because no samples from the day 14 peak response were available, repertoires could be characterized only after the peak T cell response. Conclusions about previously exposed vaccinees are limited because only five to seven AZD1222 recipients were SARS-CoV-2 seropositive at baseline. Most participants were white British and females outnumbered males, and the authors suggested that clonal diversity may have been underestimated. The whole spike protein was spanned by vaccine-associated CD4 TCRs, and dominant responses were seen in regions 160-218 and 743-854. After two AZD1222 doses, both the breadth and the depth of spike-specific TCRs were significantly higher than at day 0 and than in MenACWY recipients.

Including the terminal cysteine and phenylalanine, the CDR3 comprises 16 residues. Kept here is only the CDR3 DNA, which spans 48 bases and is read in frame from base 1. From a lookup of the germline V gene, CDR1 and CDR2 are MGHRA and YSYEKL. The V end loses 0 bases and the J end loses 7 bases, and a stretch of 15 bases separates them. The chain is assembled from TRBV4-1 and TRBJ1-4; the D gene is perhaps TRBD1, from 5 matching bases. The source material was peripheral blood, sampled on day 0 of AZD1222 vaccination. The sequence came from an adult in good health. The CDR3 here reads CASSQDTGVVGEKLFF. The bases read TGCGCCAGCAGCCAAGATACGGGGGTGGTTGGTGAAAAACTGTTTTTT.